The 15 T cell receptor beta chains below were found in one sample sequenced in a study of blood T cells in healthy people across ages. Combining a sample-barcoded 5' primer with a J-beta primer mix, a second PCR ran for roughly 6 to 11 cycles. TCRdb recomputed calls from the 5' RACE reads with MiXCR, one row per CDR3 protein. The repertoire consists of around 520,000 distinct CDR3 sequences, with about a quarter occurring once and the leading ten covering under 4.5%. These data were likewise used in another study, on T cells of mothers and their children.

The sample taken for sequencing was blood. The receptors originated from a boy under 10 years old in good health.

Concerning this clonotype: The junction departs from the called germline gene at one end, perhaps through a read error. The chain carries TRBV6-6 and TRBJ2-7; TRBD1 is a possible D gene (5 bases). Germline lookup yields CDR1 MNHNY and CDR2 SVGAGI (reference sequence). The CDR3 spans 12 residues. CDR3 nucleotides: TGTGCCAGCAGTTACCGACAGCGCGAGCAGGACTTC. This gives the protein CASSYRQREQDF.

The chain combines TRBV18 with TRBJ1-1; possibly TRBD1 for D (6 bases). Trimming removed 3 bases from V and 4 bases from J, with 18 bases in between. Germline V gene sequence: CDR1 KGHSH, CDR2 LQKENI. The CDR3 is made up of 16 amino acids. CDR3 amino acids: CASSPATGGAITEAFF. The CDR3, as DNA: TGTGCCAGCTCACCGGCCACCGGGGGGGCGATCACTGAAGCTTTCTTT. The entire variable domain, with the rest obtained from reference TRBV18 and TRBJ1-1, is as follows: NAGVMQNPRHLVRRRGQEARLRCSPMKGHSHVYWYRQLPEEGLKFMVYLQKENIIDESGMPKERFSAEFPKEGPSILRIQQVVRGDSAAYFCASSPATGGAITEAFFGQGTRLTVV.

This clonotype was recorded at least ten times. The chain carries TRBV3-1 and TRBJ2-1; D is uncertain. The CDR3 consists of 15 residues. V lost 0 bases and J 2 bases, leaving 8 bases between the germline ends. Germline loops: CDR1 LGHDT, CDR2 YNNKEL (reference sequence). The CDR3 bases are TGTGCCAGCAGCCAAGAGTCCATTACCTACAATGAGCAGTTCTTC. It translates to CASSQESITYNEQFF.

The chain uses TRBV5-1 and TRBJ2-5, with TRBD1 identical over 8 bases. CDR3 size: 16 residues. J gave up 2 bases and V 1 base, and 7 bases lay outside the gene matches. The V gene's germline CDR1 is SGHRS and CDR2 YFSETQ. CDR3 sequence reads: CASSLIPGGRQETQYF. The CDR3 region has the DNA TGCGCCAGCAGCTTGATTCCAGGGGGCAGGCAAGAGACCCAGTACTTC.

The chain has TRBV9 and TRBJ2-5; D remains unclear. The germline V and J ends were trimmed by 1 base and 2 bases, with 9 bases remaining between them. CDR1 SGDLS and CDR2 YYNGEE come from the germline V gene. The CDR3 length is 14 residues. CDR3 loop: CASSVSPGQETQYF. The CDR3 DNA reads as TGTGCCAGCAGCGTATCCCCGGGTCAAGAGACCCAGTACTTC.

The chain has TRBV4-3 and TRBJ2-5, with a possible D match to TRBD2 (5 bases). Germline-derived CDR1 and CDR2 are LGHNA and YSLEER. Trimming left V 0 bases short and J 4 bases short, with 18 bases between. CDR3 length: 17 residues. The CDR3 DNA follows: TGCGCCAGCAGCCAAGAAGGGCAGGACTTCCACGGAGAGACCCAGTACTTC. Protein product: CASSQEGQDFHGETQYF.

This clonotype was detected only a few times. V and J are TRBV2 and TRBJ1-5, with D tentatively TRBD1 (5 bases). In germline, CDR1 is SNHLY, CDR2 FYNNEI. V gave up 2 bases and J gave up 2 bases, with 7 bases separating them. The CDR3 consists of 14 residues. CDR3 sequence (DNA): TGTGCCAGCAGTGAAATAGGGGGCAATCAGCCCCAGCATTTT. This gives the protein CASSEIGGNQPQHF.

The genes are TRBV27 and TRBJ2-3; TRBD1 might be the D (5 bases). CDR1 MNHEY and CDR2 SMNVEV come from the germline V gene (reference sequence). CDR3 length equals 15 residues. The V and J ends lost 3 bases and 6 bases respectively, with 16 bases between them. This CDR3 reads CASSFRSTGLDTQYF. In DNA, the CDR3 is TGTGCCAGCAGTTTCCGAAGCACAGGATTGGATACGCAGTATTTT.

The chain combines TRBV4-1 with TRBJ2-5; D might be TRBD2 (6 bases). Germline CDR1 and CDR2: MGHRA and YSYEKL. The CDR3 extends over 15 amino acids. V lost 3 bases, J lost 3 bases, and 14 bases lay in between. Here the CDR3 reads CASSQEEGRKETQYF. CDR3 sequence (DNA): TGCGCCAGCAGCCAGGAGGAGGGCCGAAAAGAGACCCAGTACTTC.

V and J are TRBV13 and TRBJ1-4, with D unresolved. Germline CDR1 is PRHDT and CDR2 is FYEKMQ (reference sequence). V lost 4 bases and J lost 11, with 8 bases in between. The length of the CDR3 is 11 residues. CDR3 bases: TGTGCCAGCAGCTCCTCGGGTAAACTGTTTTTT. Protein product: CASSSSGKLFF.

This clonotype has a handful of counts. The V and J genes are TRBV12-3 or TRBV12-4 and TRBJ2-7; 11 nucleotides agree with TRBD1. This CDR3 has 14 residues. Trimming cost V 5 bases and J 5 bases; bases outside gene matches: 5. CDR3 sequence (DNA): TGTGCCAGCAGTCTAGGACAGGGGGCTCACGAGCAGTACTTC. This codes for CASSLGQGAHEQYF.

V usage is TRBV7-9 and J usage is TRBJ1-1, with D hard to call. V lost 4 bases, J lost 4 bases, and 7 bases lay in between. From germline, CDR1 is SEHNR and CDR2 FQNEAQ (reference sequence). The CDR3 has 12 residues. The CDR3 coding sequence is TGTGCCAGCAGCTCCCGGCTCACTGAAGCTTTCTTT. This encodes CASSSRLTEAFF.

The chain employs TRBV12-3 or TRBV12-4 and TRBJ1-1; 7 bases are a match to TRBD1. V trimming: 5 bases; J trimming: 14 bases; junction bases outside the gene matches: 17. CDR3 length equals 14 residues. The CDR3, as DNA: TGTGCCAGCAGTCTCGATCGGACAGGAAGGGGTTCGTTCTTT. Its translation: CASSLDRTGRGSFF.

This clonotype was observed a few times. The rearrangement joins TRBV7-2 to TRBJ2-1, with TRBD2 matching over 8 bases. The V and J ends lost 5 bases and 4 bases, in that order; junction bases with no gene match: 7. This CDR3 has 15 amino acids. The germline gives CDR1 SGHTA, CDR2 FQGNSA. CDR3 sequence reads: CASSTAGGPYNEQFF. The CDR3 nucleotides are TGTGCCAGCAGCACCGCGGGGGGCCCGTACAATGAGCAGTTCTTC.

The V call is TRBV20-1, the J call TRBJ2-2; no clear D. Germline V gene sequence: CDR1 DFQATT, CDR2 SNEGSKA (reference sequence). CDR3 length: 13 amino acids. V was trimmed by 5 bases and J by 0 bases, leaving 7 bases between them. As DNA, the CDR3 is TGCAGTGCTCCCGGGCCGAACACCGGGGAGCTGTTTTTT. Protein: CSAPGPNTGELFF.